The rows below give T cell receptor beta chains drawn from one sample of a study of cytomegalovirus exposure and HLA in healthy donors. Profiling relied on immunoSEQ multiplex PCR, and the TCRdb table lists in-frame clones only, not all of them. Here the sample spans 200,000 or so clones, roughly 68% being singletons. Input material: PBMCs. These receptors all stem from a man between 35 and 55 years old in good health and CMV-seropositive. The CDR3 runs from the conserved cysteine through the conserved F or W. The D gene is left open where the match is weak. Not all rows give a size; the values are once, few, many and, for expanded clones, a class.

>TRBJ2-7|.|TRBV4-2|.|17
TGTGCCAGCAGCCAAGAACTCCCGGGACGGGAGAGTGACGAGCAGTACTTC
CASSQELPGRESDEQYF
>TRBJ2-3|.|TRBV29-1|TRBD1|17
TGCAGCGTTGAAGATGGAGGAAGACAGGGGAGCACAGATACGCAGTATTTT
CSVEDGGRQGSTDTQYF
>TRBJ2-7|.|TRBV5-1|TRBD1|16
TGCGCCAGCAGCATGTGGGGGACAGGGACCTCCTACGAGCAGTACTTC
CASSMWGTGTSYEQYF
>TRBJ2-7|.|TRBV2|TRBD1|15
TGTGCCAGCAGGGTGGACAGGGGGTTCCAATACGAGCAGTACTTC
CASRVDRGFQYEQYF
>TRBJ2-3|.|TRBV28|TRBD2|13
TGTGCCAGCAGATACGGGGGGTCAGATACGCAGTATTTT
CASRYGGSDTQYF
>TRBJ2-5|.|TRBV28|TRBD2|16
TGTGCCAGCAGTCGTATACTAGCGGGGTTCCAAGAGACCCAGTACTTC
CASSRILAGFQETQYF
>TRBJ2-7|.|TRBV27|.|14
TGTGCCAGCAGTTTATCGTTGTCGGGCTACGAGCAGTACTTC
CASSLSLSGYEQYF
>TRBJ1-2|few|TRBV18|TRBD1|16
TGTGCCAGCTCACCACCGGGACAGGGGGCTAACTATGGCTACACCTTC
CASSPPGQGANYGYTF
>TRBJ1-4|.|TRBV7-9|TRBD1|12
TGTGCCAGCAGCTTAGCACAGGGGAAAGGGTTTTTT
CASSLAQGKGFF
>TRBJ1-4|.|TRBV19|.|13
TGTGCCAGTAGTATACAGATTGATGAAAAACTGTTTTTT
CASSIQIDEKLFF
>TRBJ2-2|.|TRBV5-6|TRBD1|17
TGTGCCAGCAGCCCCACCGGGACAGGGGGTTTGGACGGGGAGCTGTTTTTT
CASSPTGTGGLDGELFF
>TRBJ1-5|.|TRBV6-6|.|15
TGTGCCAGCAGTTACGAGTACAGGGCAGGTCAGCCCCAGCATTTT
CASSYEYRAGQPQHF
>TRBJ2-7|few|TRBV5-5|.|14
TGTGCCAGCAGCTTGGGTGCCTACTCCTACGAGCAGTACTTC
CASSLGAYSYEQYF
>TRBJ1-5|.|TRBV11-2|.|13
TGTGCCAGCGCGCGGGACAGCAATCAGCCCCAGCATTTT
CASARDSNQPQHF
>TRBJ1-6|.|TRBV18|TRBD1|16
TGTGCCAGCTCTACAGCCTACCGGGACAGGGGCTCACCCCTCCACTTT
CASSTAYRDRGSPLHF
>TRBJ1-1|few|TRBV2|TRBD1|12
TGTGCCAGCAGTGAAAACAGGGGTATAGCTTTCTTT
CASSENRGIAFF
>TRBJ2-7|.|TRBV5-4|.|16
TGTGCCAGCAGCTTGGCCAGGTGGGGCGCGAGCGACGAGCAGTACTTC
CASSLARWGASDEQYF
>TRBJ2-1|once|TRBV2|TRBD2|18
TGTGCCAGCAGTGAGTTCGCTAGCGGGGGGTATCCCGACAATGAGCAGTTCTTC
CASSEFASGGYPDNEQFF
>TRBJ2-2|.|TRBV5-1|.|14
TGCGCCAGTACTAACATACTCGACACCGGGGAGCTGTTTTTT
CASTNILDTGELFF
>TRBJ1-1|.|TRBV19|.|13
TGTGCCAGTAGTATTAGCAGGGGTACTGAAGCTTTCTTT
CASSISRGTEAFF
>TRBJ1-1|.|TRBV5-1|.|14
TGCGCCAGCTCCTACGGGGGAGGGAACACTGAAGCTTTCTTT
CASSYGGGNTEAFF
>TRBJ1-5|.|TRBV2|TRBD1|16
TGTGCCAGCAGTGTGGTATTGGACAGGAGCAATCAGCCCCAGCATTTT
CASSVVLDRSNQPQHF
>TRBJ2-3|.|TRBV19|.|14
TGTGCCAGTAGTATGGGGGCTAAAGCAGATACGCAGTATTTT
CASSMGAKADTQYF
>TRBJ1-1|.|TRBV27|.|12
TGTGCCAGCAGTTTTCCAGGATCTGAAGCTTTCTTT
CASSFPGSEAFF
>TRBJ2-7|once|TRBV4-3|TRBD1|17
TGCGCCAGCAGCTGGGGGAGCCGGGCAGGGGGCGGCTACGAGCAGTACTTC
CASSWGSRAGGGYEQYF
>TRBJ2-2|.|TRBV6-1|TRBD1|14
TGTGCCAGCACCTGGGACAGGTACACCGGGGAGCTGTTTTTT
CASTWDRYTGELFF
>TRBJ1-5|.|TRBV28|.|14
TGTGCCAGCAGTAATCAGGGAGGGCATCAGCCCCAGCATTTT
CASSNQGGHQPQHF
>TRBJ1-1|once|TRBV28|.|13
TGTGCCAGCAGTCTTCAGGGGAGAACTGAAGCTTTCTTT
CASSLQGRTEAFF
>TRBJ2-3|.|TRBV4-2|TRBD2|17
TGTGCCAGCAGCCAAGATCCCGCGGGGGGGTCTGGGGATACGCAGTATTTT
CASSQDPAGGSGDTQYF
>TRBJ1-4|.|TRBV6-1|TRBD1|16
TGTGCCAGCAGTGCACAGGGGACTGCAACTAATGAAAAACTGTTTTTT
CASSAQGTATNEKLFF
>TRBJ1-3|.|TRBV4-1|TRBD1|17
TGCGCCAGCAGCCCCAGGACAGGGACAGGGGTTGGAAACACCATATATTTT
CASSPRTGTGVGNTIYF
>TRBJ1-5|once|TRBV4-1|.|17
TGCGCCAGCAGCCAACCCGTACTGTGGGGGCAGTCCCAGCCCCAGCATTTT
CASSQPVLWGQSQPQHF
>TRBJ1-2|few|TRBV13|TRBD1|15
TGTGCCAGCAGCTTATGGGGACAGGGGGTTAGAGCCTACACCTTC
CASSLWGQGVRAYTF
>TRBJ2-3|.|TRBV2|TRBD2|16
TGTGCCAGCAGGATACTAGCGGGGGTCCCCACAGATACGCAGTATTTT
CASRILAGVPTDTQYF
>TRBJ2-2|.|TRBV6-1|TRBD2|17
TGTGCCAGCAGTGACCCGCTAGCGGGGGGCCACACCGGGGAGCTGTTTTTT
CASSDPLAGGHTGELFF
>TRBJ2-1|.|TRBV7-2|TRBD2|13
TGTGCCAGCAGTTCAGCGGGGAGCAATGAGCAGTTCTTC
CASSSAGSNEQFF
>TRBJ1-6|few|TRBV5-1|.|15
TGCGCCAGCAGCTGGCGGGACGGGACTAATTCACCCCTCCACTTT
CASSWRDGTNSPLHF
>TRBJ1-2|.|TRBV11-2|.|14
TGTGCCAGCAGCTTAGTCACCGGGGGTAATGGCTACACCTTC
CASSLVTGGNGYTF
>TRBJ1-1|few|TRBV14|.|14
TGTGCCAGCAGCCCACTAGACTCTGTCAATTGGGCTTTCTTT
CASSPLDSVNWAFF
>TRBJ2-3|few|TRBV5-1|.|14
TGCGCCAGCAGCTTGGACGCAGGGAGGGATACGCAGTATTTT
CASSLDAGRDTQYF
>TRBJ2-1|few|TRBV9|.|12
TGTGCCAGCAGCGTGGGAGTGGATGAGCAGTTCTTC
CASSVGVDEQFF
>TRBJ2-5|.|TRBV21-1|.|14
TGTGCCAGCGCTCTAGGGACTAGGGGTGAGACCCAGTACTTC
CASALGTRGETQYF
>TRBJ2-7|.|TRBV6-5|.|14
TGTGCCAGCAGTTACTCATGGCAGGGCTACGAGCAGTACTTC
CASSYSWQGYEQYF
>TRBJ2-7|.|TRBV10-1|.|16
TGCGCCAGCAGTGAGTCAGGGGGACCGCTTCTCTACGAGCAGTACTTC
CASSESGGPLLYEQYF
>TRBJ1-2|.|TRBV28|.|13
TGTGCCAGCAGTCCGGACAGTAACTATGGCTACACCTTC
CASSPDSNYGYTF
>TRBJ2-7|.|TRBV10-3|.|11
TGTGCCACTACGGTAGGGGACGAGCAGTACTTC
CATTVGDEQYF
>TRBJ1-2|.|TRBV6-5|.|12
TGTGCCAGCAGTTATGGGGGGGCAGGCTACACCTTC
CASSYGGAGYTF
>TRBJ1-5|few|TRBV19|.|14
TGTGCCAGTAGTATCGCAGGGGCCAACCAGCCCCAGCATTTT
CASSIAGANQPQHF
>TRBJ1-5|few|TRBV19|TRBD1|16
TGTGCCAGTGCCCCGACAGGGGGTTATAGCAATCAGCCCCAGCATTTT
CASAPTGGYSNQPQHF
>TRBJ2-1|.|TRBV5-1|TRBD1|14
TGCGCCAGCAGCGATCACAGGGGAGCGAATGAGCAGTTCTTC
CASSDHRGANEQFF
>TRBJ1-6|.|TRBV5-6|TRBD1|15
TGTGCCAGCACCCTGACAGGGACAGGGGTTTCACCCCTCCACTTT
CASTLTGTGVSPLHF
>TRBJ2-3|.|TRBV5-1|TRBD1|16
TGCGCCAGCAGCCCTGAGGGGACAGGGGGAGCAGATACGCAGTATTTT
CASSPEGTGGADTQYF
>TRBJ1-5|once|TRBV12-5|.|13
TGTGCTAGTGGTTTGGCGGGTTCTCAGCCCCAGCATTTT
CASGLAGSQPQHF
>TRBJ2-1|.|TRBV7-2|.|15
TGTGCCAGCAGGGGTCTAGCTATACCTAGAACTGAGCAGTTCTTC
CASRGLAIPRTEQFF
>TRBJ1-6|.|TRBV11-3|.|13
TGTGCCAGGTGTAGGAGGGCTGAGTCACCCCTCCACTTT
CARCRRAESPLHF
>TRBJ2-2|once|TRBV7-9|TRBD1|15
TGTGCCAGCAGCTTAAGGGGGCCGAACACCGGGGAGCTGTTTTTT
CASSLRGPNTGELFF
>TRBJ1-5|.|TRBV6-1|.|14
TGTGCCAGCAGTCCACGGGGGGGCGATCAGCCCCAGCATTTT
CASSPRGGDQPQHF
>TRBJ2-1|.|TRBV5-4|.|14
TGTGCCAGCAGCTTGGGGGACTTGGCGAATGAGCAGTTCTTC
CASSLGDLANEQFF
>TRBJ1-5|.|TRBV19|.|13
TGTGCCAGTAGGGTCGGGGGCAATCAGCCCCAGCATTTT
CASRVGGNQPQHF
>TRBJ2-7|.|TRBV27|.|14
TGTGCCAGCAACCCGACGACAGGCCCCTACGAGCAGTACTTC
CASNPTTGPYEQYF